One T cell receptor (beta chain) is described in this entry. Its antigen is still unknown. On cycle 4 day 1 and cycle 7 day 1, as well as at baseline, blood was sampled. CDR1 LNHDA and CDR2 SQIVND come from the germline V gene (reference sequence). The CDR3 runs 15 residues. Trimming left V 5 bases short and J 8 bases short, with 16 bases between. These data originate in a study of OX40 agonist ivuxolimab in advanced cancers. Study context: Treatment of patients was with ivuxolimab, an agonistic anti-OX40 (CD134) antibody. Age averaged 60 years (range roughly 20 to 90), and 70% to 85% were male.

The repertoire was sequenced with immunoSEQ multiplex PCR; TCRdb's copy has only in-frame clones and lacks some. In the table there are just under 80,000 clones, about nine tenths of which are singletons. General study points: Which antigen the expanded peripheral T cells recognized is unknown.

The source of this sequence is an adult with an advanced solid tumor such as melanoma, head and neck, liver or kidney cancer. The sample in question was CD4+ or CD8+ T cells sorted from blood, obtained in a trial of the OX40 agonist ivuxolimab. The chain recombines TRBV19 with TRBJ1-6; no firm D call. The CDR3 DNA is TGTGCCAGTAGTCCCGACCGCGGCCCGTATTCACCCCTCCACTTT. This translates into CASSPDRGPYSPLHF. Looking up the rest from reference TRBV19 and TRBJ1-6 gives the full variable domain: DGGITQSPKYLFRKEGQNVTLSCEQNLNHDAMYWYRQDPGQGLRLIYYSQIVNDFQKGDIAEGYSVSREKKESFPLTVTSAQKNPTAFYLCASSPDRGPYSPLHFGNGTRLTVT.